Each of the 8 T cell receptor beta chains below was sequenced from the same sample in a study of PD-1 blockade in classical Hodgkin lymphoma. The assay was immunoSEQ multiplex PCR, and TCRdb's table has in-frame clones only and misses some. The table has around 31,000 clones, about 89% seen once. Documented time point: newly diagnosed, previously untreated cHL patient sample. Using magnetic negative selection, the CD4+ T cells were separated out of thawed PBMCs. Sequenced: CD4+ T cells from blood. The receptor set was obtained from a human donor with classical Hodgkin lymphoma.

This chain connects TRBV11-3 to TRBJ2-2; D is possibly TRBD2 (6 bases). CDR1 and CDR2 (germline): SGHNT, YENEEA. The CDR3 loop spans 15 amino acids. With 3 bases removed from V and 6 bases from J, the gap between germline ends came to 14 bases. The CDR3 DNA is TGTGCCAGCAGCTTCGCGGGAATTCAGCCCGGGGAGCTGTTTTTT. It translates to CASSFAGIQPGELFF. The whole variable domain, filled in from reference TRBV11-3 and TRBJ2-2, reads EAGVVQSPRYKIIEKKQPVAFWCNPISGHNTLYWYLQNLGQGPELLIRYENEEAVDDSQLPKDRFSAERLKGVDSTLKIQPAELGDSAVYLCASSFAGIQPGELFFGEGSRLTVL.

V is TRBV7-2 and J is TRBJ2-3, with D possibly being TRBD1 (6 bases). Trimming took 3 bases from V and 6 from J, leaving 13 bases between them. Germline lookup yields CDR1 SGHTA and CDR2 FQGNSA. The CDR3 extends over 14 amino acids. The CDR3 nucleotides read TGTGCCAGCAGCTTTGGACAGCTCGGGGATACGCAGTATTTT. Protein sequence: CASSFGQLGDTQYF.

The chain carries TRBV19 and TRBJ1-5; TRBD1 aligns across 7 bases. The CDR3 is 16 amino acids. Germline CDR1 and CDR2: LNHDA and SQIVND (reference sequence). The trim removed 2 bases at V and 4 bases at J, leaving 8 bases unmatched. The CDR3: CASSILGQAQNQPQHF. CDR3 in DNA: TGTGCCAGTAGTATACTAGGACAGGCCCAGAATCAGCCCCAGCATTTT.

The chain has TRBV19 and TRBJ2-1, with 10 bases fitting TRBD2. The germline V gene encodes CDR1 LNHDA and CDR2 SQIVND (reference sequence). V trimming: 8 bases; J trimming: 7 bases; junction bases outside the gene matches: 2. This CDR3 region has 12 residues. CDR3 DNA sequence: TGTGCCAGTCTAGCGGGAGCAAATGAGCAGTTCTTC. Amino acids: CASLAGANEQFF.

A word on this clone: The same CDR3 is also encoded by other DNA sequences in this sample. J is TRBJ1-1 and V is TRBV5-1; D not resolved. The CDR3 extends over 13 amino acids. With 4 bases removed from V and 5 bases from J, the gap between germline ends came to 12 bases. Germline loops: CDR1 SGHRS, CDR2 YFSETQ. The CDR3 sequence: CASSLRGGTEAFF. As DNA, the CDR3 is TGCGCCAGCAGCCTGCGGGGAGGTACTGAAGCTTTCTTT.

The chain employs TRBV5-1 and TRBJ2-3; 7 bases agree with TRBD2. With V trimmed by 0 bases and J by 2 bases, 3 bases remained unmatched. The germline gives CDR1 SGHRS, CDR2 YFSETQ. CDR3 length: 15 amino acids. The CDR3 DNA is TGCGCCAGCAGCTTGGCTAGCGGACCCACAGATACGCAGTATTTT. As protein: CASSLASGPTDTQYF.

The chain carries TRBV19 and TRBJ2-5; 9 bases agree with TRBD1. Germline values: CDR1 LNHDA, CDR2 SQIVND (reference sequence). The CDR3 is 14 amino acids. V dropped 3 bases and J dropped 5; count of bases not matched to a gene: 4. The CDR3 DNA follows: TGTGCCAGTAGTATGGACAGGGGTTTGGAGACCCAGTACTTC. It codes for CASSMDRGLETQYF.

This chain links TRBV5-1 with TRBJ2-1, with 13 bases aligning to TRBD2. This CDR3 contains 15 residues. J was trimmed by 10 bases and V by 3 bases; bases with no gene match: 7. Germline V gives CDR1 SGHRS, CDR2 YFSETQ. CDR3 coding DNA: TGCGCCAGCAGCTCCGGACTAGCGGGAGAAGGCGAGCAGTTCTTC. This encodes CASSSGLAGEGEQFF. The full variable domain, rest sourced from reference TRBV5-1 and TRBJ2-1, is KAGVTQTPRYLIKTRGQQVTLSCSPISGHRSVSWYQQTPGQGLQFLFEYFSETQRNKGNFPGRFSGRQFSNSRSEMNVSTLELGDSALYLCASSSGLAGEGEQFFGPGTRLTVL.